The 11 T cell receptor beta chains reported below all come from one sample, sequenced in a study of T cells in Graves' hyperthyroidism and ophthalmopathy. TCR beta CDR3 regions were amplified from RNA transcripts. When the TCR CDR3 underwent first-round RT-PCR, the HTBI primer set was used. A single record per CDR3 protein comes from TCRdb applying MiXCR to the multiplex PCR reads. The repertoire holds more than 300,000 distinct CDR3 sequences, with approximately 15% as singletons. The sequencing sample was made of blood. The receptors were sampled from a woman under 40 with Graves' hyperthyroidism.

This CDR3 is CSATRQAEYEQYF. The CDR3 bases are TGCAGTGCCACAAGGCAGGCGGAGTACGAGCAGTACTTC. The chain is built from TRBV20-1 and TRBJ2-7; no clear D. CDR3 size: 13 residues. Trimming took off 6 bases at V and 4 bases at J, with 16 bases between the two ends. Germline CDR1 is DFQATT and CDR2 is SNEGSKA (reference sequence).

The chain employs TRBV7-2 and TRBJ2-3; D ambiguous. Deletions cut 8 bases from V and 4 bases from J, with 16 bases between. CDR3 size: 14 residues. The V gene's germline CDR1 is SGHTA and CDR2 FQGNSA. CDR3 in DNA: TGTGCCAGCCGAAGTGGTGGTGGGTCAGATACGCAGTATTTT. This encodes CASRSGGGSDTQYF.

The DNA for the CDR3 is TGTGCCAGCAGCGTAGGGACGGAAGAAAGATACGAGCAGTACTTC. Its translation: CASSVGTEERYEQYF. The V and J genes are TRBV9 and TRBJ2-7; D gene unclear. V lost 0 bases and J lost 4, with 14 bases in between. CDR1 SGDLS and CDR2 YYNGEE come from the germline V gene. CDR3 length: 15 residues.

V usage is TRBV29-1 and J usage is TRBJ2-3, with D tentatively TRBD2 (5 bases). V was shortened by 7 bases and J by 6 bases, with 14 bases between the two germline ends. In germline, CDR1 is SQVTM, CDR2 ANQGSEA. The CDR3 runs to 12 residues. This chain's CDR3 is CSGGLETDTQYF. DNA for the CDR3: TGCAGCGGCGGGCTAGAGACGGATACGCAGTATTTT.

The chain combines TRBV7-6 with TRBJ1-4; D is uncertain. Germline-derived CDR1 and CDR2 are SGHVS and FNYEAQ. The CDR3 is made up of 15 amino acids. V lost 4 bases to trimming and J lost 8 bases, with 17 bases between them. Here the CDR3 DNA reads TGTGCCAGCAGCTCATGGACGGACCCGTCCGAAAAACTGTTTTTT. Translated, it gives CASSSWTDPSEKLFF.

At least ten counts were recorded for this clonotype. The chain joins TRBV28 to TRBJ1-1; unclear D gene. This CDR3 spans 16 amino acids. V was clipped by 3 bases and J by 0 bases, with 14 bases between them. The germline gives CDR1 MDHEN, CDR2 SYDVKM. CDR3 nucleotide sequence: TGTGCCAGCAGTTTTGTAAGGCCCTCCATGAACACTGAAGCTTTCTTT. Translating gives CASSFVRPSMNTEAFF.

There are many counts of this clonotype. Here the CDR3 reads CASRKPGQGNYGYTF. The CDR3 region has the DNA TGTGCCAGCAGGAAACCGGGACAGGGGAACTATGGCTACACCTTC. This chain links TRBV11-2 with TRBJ1-2, with TRBD1 matching over 10 bases. From germline, CDR1 is SGHAT and CDR2 FQNNGV. After removal of 6 bases from V and 2 bases from J, the junction contained 6 bases not matched to a gene. This CDR3 comprises 15 residues.

This clonotype occurred a few times. V gene TRBV20-1 combines with J gene TRBJ2-5, with no clear D. V lost 4 bases, J lost 1 base, and 16 bases lay in between. The CDR3 spans 15 residues. Germline values: CDR1 DFQATT, CDR2 SNEGSKA (reference sequence). The chain's CDR3 is CSANPTFGSQETQYF. The CDR3 DNA follows: TGCAGTGCTAATCCGACCTTTGGTTCCCAAGAGACCCAGTACTTC.

This clonotype was counted only a few times. The chain uses TRBV11-2 and TRBJ2-1, with a weak D call TRBD2 (6 bases). From germline, CDR1 is SGHAT and CDR2 FQNNGV. The CDR3 extends over 12 amino acids. Between the trimmed V and J ends, which lost 1 base and 12 bases, there was a span of 10 bases. This CDR3 is CASSLGGGTQFF. DNA of the CDR3: TGTGCCAGCAGCTTAGGGGGAGGTACGCAGTTCTTC.

This clonotype was recorded many times. The rearrangement links TRBV28 to TRBJ2-3, with D tentatively TRBD2 (6 bases). V was trimmed by 5 bases and J by 3 bases, leaving 12 bases between them. This CDR3 spans 14 amino acids. Germline V gene data show CDR1 as MDHEN and CDR2 as SYDVKM. The CDR3 protein is CASSPGLQTDTQYF. As DNA, the CDR3 is TGTGCCAGCAGTCCGGGACTCCAAACAGATACGCAGTATTTT.

This clonotype was detected ten times or more. This chain joins TRBV27 and TRBJ1-5, with D uncertain. CDR1 MNHEY and CDR2 SMNVEV come from the germline V gene (reference sequence). Trimming cost V 6 bases and J 6 bases, with 15 bases left between them. The CDR3 is 14 residues long. The CDR3: CASSPTEYGQPQHF. The DNA of the CDR3 is TGTGCCAGCAGCCCAACTGAGTACGGTCAGCCCCAGCATTTT.